This T cell receptor beta chain was identified during a study of T cell repertoires in cytomegalovirus infection. About the research overall: Peptides in the study included HLA-C-restricted and HLA-B-restricted CMV epitopes. A matching HLA type, together with CMV infection, was signaled by public TCR beta signatures. General observations from the study: The response measured ex vivo was dominated by TCR beta clonotypes (HLA-C-restricted and CMV-specific). Carriers of CMV plus the relevant HLA were identified by cumulative public TCR beta family frequency.

In the case of this clonotype: Antigen unknown.

TCRdb redid the calling of the reads with MiXCR, one entry per CDR3 protein. This table has about a million distinct CDR3 sequences, about a third appearing once. V was trimmed by 2 bases and J by 7 bases, leaving 12 bases between them. The V gene's germline CDR1 is ENHRY and CDR2 SYGVKD. This CDR3 has 14 residues. The chain links TRBV10-3 to TRBJ1-5; TRBD1 is a possible D gene (6 bases). The clonotype originates from a human donor in good health (CMV status not recorded). Some clones in this sample may be carry-over from other donors' samples. The specimen comprised cultured CD8+ T cells from PBMCs, sampled from culture after CMV antigen stimulation. CDR3 nucleotide sequence: TGTGCCATCAGTGAGGTCACAGGGTACCAGCCCCAGCATTTT. This encodes CAISEVTGYQPQHF.